The 29 T cell receptor beta chains reported below all come from one sample, sequenced in a study of blood T cell repertoires in COVID-19. TCRdb's table, derived via immunoSEQ multiplex PCR, lists solely in-frame clones and lacks some. This sample yields around 300,000 clones, of which around 85% are seen a single time; 9.5% to 12% belongs to the top ten. The specimen was peripheral blood. These receptors all stem from a woman between 65 and 79 years old with acute or convalescent COVID-19.

The chain recombines TRBV5-6 with TRBJ1-1; D call uncertain. CDR3 size: 14 residues. Trimming stripped 1 base from V and 4 bases from J, with 11 bases between. CDR1 and CDR2 (germline): SGHDT, YYEEEE. Written as DNA, the CDR3 is TGTGCCAGCAGCTTGTTTTCAGGCCGCACTGAAGCTTTCTTT. Its translation: CASSLFSGRTEAFF.

V gene TRBV7-8 combines with J gene TRBJ2-4; 9 bases line up with TRBD2. Germline CDR1 and CDR2: SGHVS and FQNEAQ. This CDR3 comprises 14 residues. J gave up 8 bases and V 5 bases, and 7 bases lay outside the gene matches. CDR3 residues: CASSPLGGRDIQYF. CDR3 DNA sequence: TGTGCCAGCAGCCCCCTTGGCGGGAGGGACATTCAGTACTTC.

This clone has only a few counts. The chain uses TRBV5-1 and TRBJ2-7; 9 positions match TRBD1. The CDR3 spans 15 residues. Germline values: CDR1 SGHRS, CDR2 YFSETQ. V lost 2 bases, J lost 5 bases, and 8 bases stayed unmatched. This CDR3 reads CASSFTGTGSHEQYF. CDR3 sequence (DNA): TGCGCCAGCAGCTTTACCGGGACAGGGAGCCACGAGCAGTACTTC.

This chain joins TRBV18 and TRBJ2-5, with D possibly TRBD1 on 6 matching bases. The CDR3 runs 15 residues. V shed 4 bases and J shed 4 bases, with 16 bases lying between them. CDR1 and CDR2 from the germline V gene are KGHSH and LQKENI. For the CDR3, the DNA is TGTGCCAGCTCACAACAACAGGGACCCGGAGAGACCCAGTACTTC. This translates into CASSQQQGPGETQYF.

The chain carries TRBV5-6 and TRBJ2-7, with D unclear. The V end was cut by 0 bases, the J end by 4 bases, with 14 bases between. Germline values: CDR1 SGHDT, CDR2 YYEEEE. The CDR3 spans 15 residues. The CDR3 loop reads CASSLARGAKYEQYF. CDR3 nucleotide sequence: TGTGCCAGCAGCTTGGCCAGAGGTGCCAAATACGAGCAGTACTTC. Together with reference TRBV5-6 and TRBJ2-7, the CDR3 gives the full variable domain: DAGVTQSPTHLIKTRGQQVTLRCSPKSGHDTVSWYQQALGQGPQFIFQYYEEEERQRGNFPDRFSGHQFPNYSSELNVNALLLGDSALYLCASSLARGAKYEQYFGPGTRLTVT.

The rearrangement links TRBV18 to TRBJ1-6, with D unclear. V dropped 6 bases and J dropped 3 bases, with 9 bases sitting between them. CDR1 and CDR2 from the germline V gene are KGHSH and LQKENI. CDR3 length: 14 residues. For the CDR3, the DNA is TGTGCCAGCTCCACCGGGAACTATAATTCACCCCTCCACTTT. Translation gives CASSTGNYNSPLHF. The full variable domain, rest sourced from reference TRBV18 and TRBJ1-6, is NAGVMQNPRHLVRRRGQEARLRCSPMKGHSHVYWYRQLPEEGLKFMVYLQKENIIDESGMPKERFSAEFPKEGPSILRIQQVVRGDSAAYFCASSTGNYNSPLHFGNGTRLTVT.

This clone appeared once. This chain uses TRBV7-9 with TRBJ2-1, with D possibly being TRBD2 (5 bases). CDR1 is SEHNR and CDR2 is FQNEAQ in the germline V gene (reference sequence). The CDR3 loop spans 14 amino acids. V lost 2 bases to trimming and J lost 5 bases, with 10 bases between them. The CDR3 region is CASSLSGKNNEQFF. DNA of the CDR3: TGTGCCAGCAGCTTATCCGGGAAAAACAATGAGCAGTTCTTC. The full variable domain, in which reference TRBV7-9 and TRBJ2-1 provide the parts outside the CDR3, is DTGVSQNPRHKITKRGQNVTFRCDPISEHNRLYWYRQTLGQGPEFLTYFQNEAQLEKSRLLSDRFSAERPKGSFSTLEIQRTEQGDSAMYLCASSLSGKNNEQFFGPGTRLTVL.

The V gene is TRBV11-3, the J gene TRBJ2-1; 10 bases map to TRBD1. The V gene's germline CDR1 is SGHNT and CDR2 YENEEA. The CDR3 contains 15 residues. After removal of 4 bases from V and 4 bases from J, the junction contained 4 bases not matched to a gene. CDR3 amino acids: CASSSSGQGYNEQFF. In DNA, the CDR3 is TGTGCCAGCAGCTCTTCGGGACAGGGGTACAATGAGCAGTTCTTC.

This clone was recorded only once. The J gene is TRBJ2-7, the V gene TRBV10-1; TRBD2 matches 12 bases. This CDR3 is 15 amino acids long. CDR1 is WNHNN and CDR2 is SYGVQD in the germline V gene (reference sequence). The ends lost 0 bases at V and 5 bases at J; junction bases unmatched: 2. The CDR3 DNA sequence: TGCGCCAGCAGTGAGTCGACTAGCGGGGGCCACGAGCAGTACTTC. This gives the protein CASSESTSGGHEQYF.

The V and J genes are TRBV19 and TRBJ1-5; 10 bases fit TRBD1. Germline assignment: CDR1 LNHDA and CDR2 SQIVND (reference sequence). The J segment lost 0 bases and the V segment lost 2 bases, leaving 7 bases of the junction unmatched. This CDR3 spans 18 amino acids. CDR3 protein: CASSISGRQGASNQPQHF. In DNA form, the CDR3 reads TGTGCCAGTAGTATAAGTGGGAGACAGGGGGCTAGCAATCAGCCCCAGCATTTT.

CDR3 amino acids: CASSPTGSSSGEQYF. DNA for the CDR3: TGTGCCAGCTCACCAACGGGGTCCTCCTCGGGGGAGCAGTACTTC. The chain uses TRBV18 and TRBJ2-7; perhaps TRBD2 as D (5 bases). Germline lookup yields CDR1 KGHSH and CDR2 LQKENI. V lost 2 bases and J lost 7, with 18 bases in between. The CDR3 is 15 residues long.

The chain recombines TRBV4-1 with TRBJ2-7; the match to TRBD1 covers 8 bases. CDR1 MGHRA and CDR2 YSYEKL come from the germline V gene. The CDR3 has 16 residues. J lost 3 bases, V lost 4 bases, and 11 bases had no gene match. The CDR3 spells CASSPSRTGYNYEQYF. CDR3 sequence (DNA): TGCGCCAGCAGCCCCAGCAGGACAGGGTACAACTACGAGCAGTACTTC.

J is TRBJ1-5 and V is TRBV11-2; D is uncertain. Germline V gene sequence: CDR1 SGHAT, CDR2 FQNNGV. The germline V and J ends were trimmed by 3 bases and 0 bases, with 3 bases remaining between them. The CDR3 runs 13 residues. CDR3 loop: CASSLYSNQPQHF. The CDR3 bases are TGTGCCAGCAGCTTGTATAGCAATCAGCCCCAGCATTTT.

The chain uses TRBV6-6 and TRBJ1-6; D remains unclear. Trimming shortened V by 4 bases and J by 9 bases, and 7 bases separated the two germline ends. The CDR3 runs to 12 residues. The germline V gene encodes CDR1 MNHNY and CDR2 SVGAGI (reference sequence). The CDR3 nucleotides read TGTGCCAGCAGTTTCGGTAGTTCACCCCTCCACTTT. Amino acids: CASSFGSSPLHF.

This chain uses TRBV5-1 with TRBJ1-3, with D unclear. V was shortened by 4 bases and J by 0 bases, with 17 bases between the two germline ends. Per germline, CDR1 SGHRS and CDR2 YFSETQ. The CDR3 is 17 amino acids. The CDR3 spells CASSRSTLQNSGNTIYF. The CDR3 DNA sequence: TGCGCCAGCAGCCGAAGCACCCTACAGAACTCTGGAAACACCATATATTTT.

The table lists this clone with a count of one. The chain recombines TRBV2 with TRBJ1-1; D perhaps matches TRBD1 (6 bases). This CDR3 is 14 amino acids long. V was cut by 8 bases and J by 5 bases, with 18 bases left in between. The germline CDR1 and CDR2 sequences are SNHLY and FYNNEI. In DNA, the CDR3 is TGTGCCAGCGGCCCAAGAGGGGGGGCGACTGAAGCTTTCTTT. This codes for CASGPRGGATEAFF.

The chain combines TRBV6-6 with TRBJ2-3; no reliable D call. V was clipped by 6 bases and J by 4 bases, with 8 bases between them. The CDR3 consists of 12 residues. Germline CDR1 and CDR2: MNHNY and SVGAGI (reference sequence). The CDR3 sequence is CASSPSPDTQYF. The DNA of the CDR3 is TGTGCCAGCAGCCCTTCCCCAGATACGCAGTATTTT.

The chain links TRBV15 to TRBJ2-1, with 9 bases identical to TRBD2. This CDR3 is 16 amino acids long. Germline V gene sequence: CDR1 LNHNV, CDR2 YYDKDF (reference sequence). V was pared by 1 base and J by 2 bases, with 3 bases of the junction left unmatched. CDR3 in amino acids: CATSRGSGGAYNEQFF. Here the CDR3 DNA reads TGTGCCACCAGCAGAGGTAGCGGGGGCGCCTACAATGAGCAGTTCTTC.

The chain couples TRBV3-1 (or the pseudogene TRBV3-2) to TRBJ1-1; no clear D gene. Germline CDR1 reads LGHDT; CDR2 reads YNNKEL (reference sequence). This CDR3 is 15 amino acids long. Trimming stripped 1 base from V and 2 bases from J, with 11 bases between. The CDR3, as DNA: TGTGCCAGCAGCCAAGGTACGGTCCCCAACACTGAAGCTTTCTTT. Its protein is CASSQGTVPNTEAFF.

The sample holds one count of this clone. The CDR3: CSASERGSSSYNEQFF. DNA of the CDR3: TGCAGTGCTAGTGAGCGGGGGTCTAGCTCCTACAATGAGCAGTTCTTC. The chain combines TRBV20-1 with TRBJ2-1; 8 nucleotides agree with TRBD2. CDR1 and CDR2 from the germline V gene are DFQATT and SNEGSKA (reference sequence). J gave up 0 bases and V 3 bases, and 7 bases lay outside the gene matches. The CDR3 has 16 residues.

The rearrangement uses TRBV9 and TRBJ2-1; TRBD2 matches at 12 bases. The CDR3 is 15 amino acids. J gave up 7 bases and V 5 bases, and 7 bases lay outside the gene matches. Germline V gene sequence: CDR1 SGDLS, CDR2 YYNGEE. The DNA for the CDR3 is TGTGCCAGCAGTGTCCTAGCGGGGGGGCCGAATGAGCAGTTCTTC. Its translation: CASSVLAGGPNEQFF. Combining the CDR3 with reference TRBV9 and TRBJ2-1 gives the whole variable domain DSGVTQTPKHLITATGQRVTLRCSPRSGDLSVYWYQQSLDQGLQFLIQYYNGEERAKGNILERFSAQQFPDLHSELNLSSLELGDSALYFCASSVLAGGPNEQFFGPGTRLTVL.

This chain connects TRBV4-2 to TRBJ2-1; TRBD2 aligns across 11 bases. The trim removed 1 base at V and 3 bases at J, leaving 2 bases unmatched. The CDR3 consists of 16 residues. Germline lookup yields CDR1 LGHNA and CDR2 YNFKEQ. As DNA, the CDR3 is TGTGCCAGCAGCCAAGGTGGGACTAGCGGCTACAATGAGCAGTTCTTC. Its protein product is CASSQGGTSGYNEQFF.

The gene calls are TRBV30 and TRBJ2-1; 7 bases are a match to TRBD2. The germline V gene encodes CDR1 GTSNPN and CDR2 SVGIG (reference sequence). CDR3 length: 14 amino acids. Unmatched junction bases numbered 4, after V lost 4 bases and J lost 1 base. The CDR3 region has the DNA TGTGCCTGGACGGGACTAAGGTCCTACAATGAGCAGTTCTTC. Protein product: CAWTGLRSYNEQFF.

The chain carries TRBV7-9 and TRBJ2-1; 8 bases agree with TRBD1. Germline-derived CDR1 and CDR2 are SEHNR and FQNEAQ (reference sequence). J lost 7 bases, V lost 2 bases, and 13 bases had no gene match. This CDR3 has 17 residues. The CDR3 region has the DNA TGTGCCAGCAGCTTAACATTCGGGCAGGGGGCGCGGAATGAGCAGTTCTTC. Its translation is CASSLTFGQGARNEQFF.

CDR3 loop: CASSDRRGSYNEQFF. DNA for the CDR3: TGCGCCAGCAGTGACCGGCGGGGGTCCTACAATGAGCAGTTCTTC. V and J are TRBV10-1 and TRBJ2-1; 7 bases map to TRBD2. Looked up from germline, CDR1 is WNHNN and CDR2 is SYGVQD (reference sequence). This CDR3 has 15 residues. V dropped 3 bases and J dropped 1; count of bases not matched to a gene: 3.

The J gene is TRBJ1-5, the V gene TRBV3-1 (or the pseudogene TRBV3-2); D is ambiguous. The CDR3 sequence is 13 residues long. Germline lookup yields CDR1 LGHDT and CDR2 YNNKEL (reference sequence). The V gene lost 2 bases and the J gene lost 5 bases, with 7 bases spanning the gap. DNA for the CDR3: TGTGCCAGCAGCCAAATGAGGGATCAGCCCCAGCATTTT. Its protein is CASSQMRDQPQHF.

The CDR3 sequence: CASSLRATGVNTEAFF. In nucleotides, the CDR3 is TGTGCCAGCAGCTTGAGGGCAACGGGGGTGAACACTGAAGCTTTCTTT. The chain recombines TRBV5-6 with TRBJ1-1, with D tentatively TRBD1 (5 bases). V was cut by 1 base and J by 0 bases, with 13 bases left in between. CDR1 and CDR2 (germline): SGHDT, YYEEEE. CDR3 length: 16 amino acids.

The table lists this clone with a count of one. The gene calls are TRBV9 and TRBJ2-1; 7 nucleotides match TRBD2. V lost 3 bases, J lost 3 bases, and 6 bases stayed unmatched. This CDR3 comprises 15 residues. Germline loops: CDR1 SGDLS, CDR2 YYNGEE. CDR3: CASSGPTGGYNEQFF. The CDR3 bases are TGTGCCAGCAGCGGGCCGACGGGGGGCTACAATGAGCAGTTCTTC.

V is TRBV5-1 and J is TRBJ2-7; D is perhaps TRBD2 (5 bases). Trimming stripped 3 bases from V and 0 bases from J, with 13 bases between. The CDR3 extends over 15 amino acids. Germline CDR1 is SGHRS and CDR2 is YFSETQ. CDR3 in amino acids: CASSSGSGYSYEQYF. For the CDR3, the DNA is TGCGCCAGCAGCTCGGGGTCCGGGTACTCCTACGAGCAGTACTTC.